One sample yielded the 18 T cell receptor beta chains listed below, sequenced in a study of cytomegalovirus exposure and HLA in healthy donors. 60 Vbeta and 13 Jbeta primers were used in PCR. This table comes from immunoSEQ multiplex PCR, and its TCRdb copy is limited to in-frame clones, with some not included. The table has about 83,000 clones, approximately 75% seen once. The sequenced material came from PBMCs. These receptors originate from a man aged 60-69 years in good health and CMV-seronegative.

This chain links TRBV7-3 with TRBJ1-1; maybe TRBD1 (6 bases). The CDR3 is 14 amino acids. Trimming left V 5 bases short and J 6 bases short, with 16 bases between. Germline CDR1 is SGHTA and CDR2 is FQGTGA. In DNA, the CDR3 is TGTGCCAGCAGCCCGACAGGAGCGAATCCTGAAGCTTTCTTT. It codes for CASSPTGANPEAFF.

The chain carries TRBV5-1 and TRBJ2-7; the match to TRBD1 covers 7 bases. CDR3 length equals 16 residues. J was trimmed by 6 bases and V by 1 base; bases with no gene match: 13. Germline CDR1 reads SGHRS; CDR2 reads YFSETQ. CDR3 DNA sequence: TGCGCCAGCAGCTTGCCCTACGGGACAGAGGTACCCGAGCAGTACTTC. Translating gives CASSLPYGTEVPEQYF.

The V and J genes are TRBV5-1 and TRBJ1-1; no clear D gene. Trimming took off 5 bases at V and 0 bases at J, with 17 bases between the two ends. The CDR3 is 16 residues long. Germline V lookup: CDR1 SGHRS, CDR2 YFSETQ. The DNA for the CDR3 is TGCGCCAGCAGTTCTGCCCCTACAGAGATGAACACTGAAGCTTTCTTT. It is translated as CASSSAPTEMNTEAFF.

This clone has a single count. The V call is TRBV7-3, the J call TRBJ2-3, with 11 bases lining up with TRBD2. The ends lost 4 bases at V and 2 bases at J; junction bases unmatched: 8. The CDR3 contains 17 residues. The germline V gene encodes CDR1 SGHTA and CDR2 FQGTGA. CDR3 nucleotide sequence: TGTGCCAGCAGCTCCGGTAGCGGGGGGGCCCTCACAGATACGCAGTATTTT. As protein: CASSSGSGGALTDTQYF.

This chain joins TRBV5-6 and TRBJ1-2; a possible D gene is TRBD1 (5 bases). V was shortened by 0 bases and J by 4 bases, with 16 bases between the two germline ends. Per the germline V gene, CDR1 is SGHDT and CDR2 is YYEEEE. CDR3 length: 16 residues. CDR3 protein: CASSLEPVGPRYGYTF. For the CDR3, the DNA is TGTGCCAGCAGCTTGGAACCGGTGGGGCCACGCTATGGCTACACCTTC.

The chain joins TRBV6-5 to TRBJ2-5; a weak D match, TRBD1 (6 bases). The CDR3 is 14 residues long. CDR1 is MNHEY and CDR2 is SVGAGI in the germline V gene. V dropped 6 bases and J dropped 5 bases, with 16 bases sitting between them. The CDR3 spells CASSRDNPEETQYF. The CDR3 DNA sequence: TGTGCCAGCAGCCGGGACAATCCCGAGGAGACCCAGTACTTC.

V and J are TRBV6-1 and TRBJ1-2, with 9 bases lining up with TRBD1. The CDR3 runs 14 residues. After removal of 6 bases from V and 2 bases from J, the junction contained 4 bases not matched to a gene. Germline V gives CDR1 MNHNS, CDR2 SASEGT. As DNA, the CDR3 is TGTGCCAGCAGCCCGGACAGGGGAAACTATGGCTACACCTTC. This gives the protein CASSPDRGNYGYTF.

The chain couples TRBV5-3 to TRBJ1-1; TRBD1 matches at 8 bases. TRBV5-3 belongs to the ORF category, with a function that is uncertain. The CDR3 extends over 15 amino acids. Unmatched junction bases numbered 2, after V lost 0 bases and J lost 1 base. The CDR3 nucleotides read TGTGCCAGAAGCTTGGGCAGGGGGCGGAACACTGAAGCTTTCTTT. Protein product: CARSLGRGRNTEAFF.

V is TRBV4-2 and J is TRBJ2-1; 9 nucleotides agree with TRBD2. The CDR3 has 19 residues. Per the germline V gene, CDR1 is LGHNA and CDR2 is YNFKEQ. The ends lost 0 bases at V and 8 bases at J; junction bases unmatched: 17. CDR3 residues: CASSQDDQLRAGGSYEQFF. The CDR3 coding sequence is TGTGCCAGCAGCCAAGATGATCAACTAAGAGCGGGGGGCTCCTATGAGCAGTTCTTC.

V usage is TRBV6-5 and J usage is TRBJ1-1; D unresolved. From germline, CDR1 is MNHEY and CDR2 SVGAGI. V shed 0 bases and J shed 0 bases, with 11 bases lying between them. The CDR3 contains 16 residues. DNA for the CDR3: TGTGCCAGCAGTTACTCAAGAGCGACGGTGAACACTGAAGCTTTCTTT. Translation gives CASSYSRATVNTEAFF.

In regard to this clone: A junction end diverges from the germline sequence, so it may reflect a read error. The CDR3 DNA reads as TGCGCCACCCTCCCGAACCAGGGTGAAGAACTGTTTTTT. Translating gives CATLPNQGEELFF. The chain carries TRBV5-1 and TRBJ1-4, with a tentative D call TRBD1 (5 bases). CDR3 length equals 13 residues. Germline CDR1 and CDR2: SGHRS and YFSETQ.

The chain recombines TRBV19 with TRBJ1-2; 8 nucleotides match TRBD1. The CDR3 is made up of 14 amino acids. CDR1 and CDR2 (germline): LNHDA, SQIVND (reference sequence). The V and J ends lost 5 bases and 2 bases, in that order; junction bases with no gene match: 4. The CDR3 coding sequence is TGTGCCAGTAGTGTCACAGGGGGAAACTATGGCTACACCTTC. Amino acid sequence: CASSVTGGNYGYTF.

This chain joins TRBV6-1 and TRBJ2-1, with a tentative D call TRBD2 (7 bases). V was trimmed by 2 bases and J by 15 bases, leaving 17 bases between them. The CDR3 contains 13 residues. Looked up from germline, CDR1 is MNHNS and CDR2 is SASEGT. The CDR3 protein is CASSEPPGGRGFF. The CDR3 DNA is TGTGCCAGCAGTGAACCCCCGGGGGGCCGGGGGTTCTTC.

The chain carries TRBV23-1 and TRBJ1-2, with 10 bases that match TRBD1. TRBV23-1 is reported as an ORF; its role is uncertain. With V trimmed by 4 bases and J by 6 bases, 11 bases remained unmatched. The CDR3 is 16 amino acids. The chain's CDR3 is CASSRGRTGGLNGYTF. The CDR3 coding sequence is TGCGCCAGCAGTCGGGGAAGGACAGGGGGGCTAAATGGCTACACCTTC.

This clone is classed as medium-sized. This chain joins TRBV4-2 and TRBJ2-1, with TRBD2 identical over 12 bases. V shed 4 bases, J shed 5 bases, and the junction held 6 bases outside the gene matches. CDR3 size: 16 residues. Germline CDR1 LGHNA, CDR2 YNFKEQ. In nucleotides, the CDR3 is TGTGCCAGCAGCCCCCGGACTAGCGGGGACCACAATGAGCAGTTCTTC. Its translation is CASSPRTSGDHNEQFF.

The CDR3 sequence: CASSSRGTVSTDTQYF. The CDR3 DNA reads TGTGCCAGCAGCTCAAGGGGGACAGTTAGCACAGATACGCAGTATTTT. J is TRBJ2-3 and V is TRBV7-3, with 7 bases matching TRBD1. Germline trimming cut 4 bases from V and 0 bases from J; bases unmatched to any gene: 7. The CDR3 length is 16 residues. The germline gives CDR1 SGHTA, CDR2 FQGTGA.

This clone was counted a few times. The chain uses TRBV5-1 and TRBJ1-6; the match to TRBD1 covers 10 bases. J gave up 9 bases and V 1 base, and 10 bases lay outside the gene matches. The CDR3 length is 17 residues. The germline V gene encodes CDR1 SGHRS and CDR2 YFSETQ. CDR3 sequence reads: CASSLLGTGDGSSPLHF. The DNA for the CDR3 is TGCGCCAGCAGCTTGTTAGGGACAGGGGATGGAAGTTCACCCCTCCACTTT. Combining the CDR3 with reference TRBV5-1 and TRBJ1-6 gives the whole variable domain KAGVTQTPRYLIKTRGQQVTLSCSPISGHRSVSWYQQTPGQGLQFLFEYFSETQRNKGNFPGRFSGRQFSNSRSEMNVSTLELGDSALYLCASSLLGTGDGSSPLHFGNGTRLTVT.

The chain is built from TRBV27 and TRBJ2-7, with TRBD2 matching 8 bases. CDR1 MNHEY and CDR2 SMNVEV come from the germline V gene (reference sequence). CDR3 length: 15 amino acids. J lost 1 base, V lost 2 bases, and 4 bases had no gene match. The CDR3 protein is CASSLVLAGSYEQYF. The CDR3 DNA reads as TGTGCCAGCAGTTTAGTGTTAGCGGGGTCCTACGAGCAGTACTTC.